These T cell receptor beta chains were read from a single sample in a study of blood T cell repertoires in COVID-19. Some clones are missing from TCRdb's copy, which holds only in-frame ones; the method was immunoSEQ multiplex PCR. The profile covers about 120,000 clones, with 75% to 90% appearing a single time and about 29% taken by the ten largest. Material: peripheral blood. Receptors were obtained from a man aged 65 to 85 with active or convalescent COVID-19. CDR3s include the opening cysteine and the closing phenylalanine or tryptophan. The D gene is left open where the match is weak. A clone size is listed for some rows: how often the clone was seen (once, few, many), or a class if it is expanded.

TRBJ2-1	TRBD2	TRBV9	.	CASSGGALATYNEQFF	TGTGCCAGCAGCGGTGGGGCACTAGCGACATACAATGAGCAGTTCTTC
TRBJ1-2	.	TRBV19	.	CASSIDTGTNYGYTF	TGTGCCAGTAGTATAGATACAGGAACTAACTATGGCTACACCTTC
TRBJ2-7	TRBD2	TRBV10-2	.	CASSDLGLVRDEQYF	TGCGCCAGCAGTGATCTCGGACTAGTCAGGGACGAGCAGTACTTC
TRBJ1-3	.	TRBV2	.	CASPWTEGPTTSGNTIYF	TGTGCCAGCCCGTGGACAGAAGGTCCCACTACCTCTGGAAACACCATATATTTT
TRBJ1-1	TRBD1	TRBV28	.	CASSSTGGRHTEAFF	TGTGCCAGCAGTTCAACAGGGGGCCGGCACACTGAAGCTTTCTTT
TRBJ2-7	.	TRBV3-1/TRBV3-2	.	CASSLPSYEQYF	TGTGCCAGCAGCCTCCCATCCTACGAGCAGTACTTC
TRBJ2-7	TRBD2	TRBV5-1	.	CASTSGGIEGYEQYF	TGCGCCAGCACCTCGGGAGGCATAGAAGGCTACGAGCAGTACTTC
TRBJ2-2	TRBD2	TRBV9	once	CASSDYPSLAGYTGELFF	TGTGCCAGCAGCGACTATCCTAGTCTAGCGGGATACACCGGGGAGCTGTTTTTT
TRBJ2-1	.	TRBV27	once	CASSLFWGQDSAGNEQFF	TGTGCCAGCAGTTTATTCTGGGGCCAGGATAGTGCGGGAAATGAGCAGTTCTTC
TRBJ2-7	.	TRBV27	.	CASSPQSGLSYEQYF	TGTGCCAGCAGTCCCCAAAGCGGGCTCTCCTACGAGCAGTACTTC
TRBJ2-1	TRBD2	TRBV29-1	.	CSVESGRANEQFF	TGCAGCGTTGAAAGCGGGAGAGCGAATGAGCAGTTCTTC
TRBJ2-7	.	TRBV5-1	once	CASRGEVVTVYEQYF	TGCGCCAGCCGAGGTGAAGTGGTCACGGTTTACGAGCAGTACTTC
TRBJ1-2	.	TRBV5-1	once	CASSLDAVNYGYTF	TGCGCCAGCAGCTTGGATGCAGTTAACTATGGCTACACCTTC
TRBJ1-1	TRBD1	TRBV4-2	.	CASSQPPGQGMNTEAFF	TGTGCCAGCAGCCAACCCCCGGGACAGGGAATGAACACTGAAGCTTTCTTT
TRBJ2-7	TRBD2	TRBV28	.	CASSSLTSGRYEQYF	TGTGCCAGCAGTTCCCTGACTAGCGGACGTTACGAGCAGTACTTC
TRBJ1-3	.	TRBV15	.	CATSGGMSSGNTIYF	TGTGCCACCAGCGGGGGGATGAGCTCTGGAAACACCATATATTTT
TRBJ2-7	TRBD2	TRBV11-2	.	CASGLAGNEQYF	TGTGCCTCGGGACTAGCGGGTAACGAGCAGTACTTC
TRBJ1-2	.	TRBV7-2	.	CASSLDKLYGYTF	TGTGCCAGCAGCTTAGATAAACTCTATGGCTACACCTTC
TRBJ1-6	.	TRBV28	.	CASGSGGLGSPLHF	TGTGCCAGCGGGAGTGGAGGGTTGGGATCACCCCTCCACTTT
TRBJ2-7	TRBD1	TRBV10-3	.	CAISEPDRGLYEQYF	TGTGCCATCAGTGAACCCGACAGGGGGCTCTACGAGCAGTACTTC
TRBJ1-2	TRBD1	TRBV19	.	CASSMGLRGRGNYGYTF	TGTGCCAGTAGTATGGGCTTGAGGGGCAGGGGGAACTATGGCTACACCTTC
TRBJ1-2	.	TRBV12-3/TRBV12-4	.	CASTQGYGYTF	TGTGCCAGCACACAGGGCTATGGCTACACCTTC
TRBJ1-3	.	TRBV4-2	.	CASSQGAALSSGNTIYF	TGTGCCAGCAGCCAAGGGGCAGCACTTAGCTCTGGAAACACCATATATTTT
TRBJ2-1	TRBD1	TRBV28	.	CASSPLPRQGSSYNEQFF	TGTGCCAGCAGTCCACTACCGAGACAGGGGAGCTCCTACAATGAGCAGTTCTTC
TRBJ2-1	TRBD2	TRBV23-1	once	CASSQSGVSGRATYNEQFF	TGCGCCAGCAGTCAATCGGGTGTTAGCGGGAGGGCCACCTACAATGAGCAGTTCTTC
TRBJ2-7	.	TRBV19	.	CASSPLAGPSLEQYF	TGTGCCAGTAGTCCCCTGGCAGGGCCCTCCCTGGAGCAGTACTTC
TRBJ1-2	.	TRBV9	.	CASSVGSITNNYGYTF	TGTGCCAGCAGCGTAGGGTCTATAACCAATAACTATGGCTACACCTTC
TRBJ2-3	TRBD2	TRBV4-2	few	CASSQAEREADTQYF	TGTGCCAGCAGCCAAGCGGAGCGGGAGGCAGATACGCAGTATTTT
TRBJ1-1	TRBD1	TRBV10-3	.	CAIRQGQGLGNTEAFF	TGTGCCATCAGGCAGGGACAGGGTCTGGGGAACACTGAAGCTTTCTTT
TRBJ2-3	.	TRBV2	.	CASSLEREDTQYF	TGTGCCAGCAGCCTGGAGAGGGAGGATACGCAGTATTTT
TRBJ2-5	TRBD2	TRBV5-4	.	CASSSLGGRYQETQYF	TGTGCCAGCAGCTCATTGGGCGGGAGATACCAAGAGACCCAGTACTTC
TRBJ2-2	.	TRBV19	.	CASSIQGTGELFF	TGTGCCAGTAGTATTCAGGGCACCGGGGAGCTGTTTTTT
TRBJ2-7	TRBD1	TRBV3-1/TRBV3-2	few	CASSRQGYEQYF	TGTGCCAGCAGCCGACAGGGCTACGAGCAGTACTTC
TRBJ2-1	.	TRBV4-2	.	CASSQEVAGQGYNEQFF	TGTGCCAGCAGCCAAGAGGTCGCGGGGCAAGGTTACAATGAGCAGTTCTTC
TRBJ1-4	.	TRBV3-1/TRBV3-2	.	CASSQQGTPNEKLFF	TGTGCCAGCAGCCAACAGGGAACTCCAAATGAAAAACTGTTTTTT
TRBJ2-7	TRBD1	TRBV11-3	.	CASSLVGTGGRHEQYF	TGTGCCAGCAGCTTAGTTGGGACAGGGGGTCGCCACGAGCAGTACTTC
TRBJ1-1	TRBD1	TRBV19	.	CASSKKSQGPNTEAFF	TGTGCCAGTAGTAAGAAATCACAGGGGCCGAACACTGAAGCTTTCTTT
TRBJ2-1	.	TRBV5-1	few	CASSDGSLNEQFF	TGCGCCAGCAGCGACGGGAGTTTGAATGAGCAGTTCTTC
TRBJ2-3	.	TRBV18	once	CASSPDAADTQYF	TGTGCCAGCTCACCCGACGCGGCAGATACGCAGTATTTT
TRBJ2-7	TRBD2	TRBV6-5	.	CASSYLKTSGSHEQYF	TGTGCCAGCAGTTACTTGAAGACTAGCGGGAGCCACGAGCAGTACTTC
TRBJ2-1	.	TRBV3-1/TRBV3-2	few	CASSQRSSYNEQFF	TGTGCCAGCAGCCAGAGGAGCTCCTACAATGAGCAGTTCTTC
TRBJ2-5	.	TRBV3-1/TRBV3-2	.	CASSEGALSTQYF	TGTGCCAGCAGCGAAGGCGCCCTATCGACCCAGTACTTC
TRBJ1-5	TRBD1	TRBV20-1	.	CSARQGSQHF	TGCAGTGCTCGACAGGGTTCCCAGCATTTT